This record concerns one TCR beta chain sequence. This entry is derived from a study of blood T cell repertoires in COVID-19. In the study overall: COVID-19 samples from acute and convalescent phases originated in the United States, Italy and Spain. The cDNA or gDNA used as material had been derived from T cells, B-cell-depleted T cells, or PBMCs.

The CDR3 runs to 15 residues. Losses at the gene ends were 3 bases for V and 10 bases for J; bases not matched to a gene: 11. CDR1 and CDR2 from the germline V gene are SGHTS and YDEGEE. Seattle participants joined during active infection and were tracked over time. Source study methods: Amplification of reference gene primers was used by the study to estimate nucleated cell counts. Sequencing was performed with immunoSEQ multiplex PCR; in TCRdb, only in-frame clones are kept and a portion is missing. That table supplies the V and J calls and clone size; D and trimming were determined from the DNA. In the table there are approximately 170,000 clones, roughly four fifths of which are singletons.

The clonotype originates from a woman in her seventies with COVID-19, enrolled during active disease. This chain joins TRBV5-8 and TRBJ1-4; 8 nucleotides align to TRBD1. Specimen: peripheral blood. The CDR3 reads CASSSVRDRKGKLFF. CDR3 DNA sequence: TGTGCCAGCAGCTCGGTCCGGGACAGGAAAGGAAAACTGTTTTTT. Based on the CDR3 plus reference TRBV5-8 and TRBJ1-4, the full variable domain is EAGVTQSPTHLIKTRGQQATLRCSPISGHTSVYWYQQALGLGLQFLLWYDEGEERNRGNFPPRFSGRQFPNYSSELNVNALELEDSALYLCASSSVRDRKGKLFFGSGTQLSVL.